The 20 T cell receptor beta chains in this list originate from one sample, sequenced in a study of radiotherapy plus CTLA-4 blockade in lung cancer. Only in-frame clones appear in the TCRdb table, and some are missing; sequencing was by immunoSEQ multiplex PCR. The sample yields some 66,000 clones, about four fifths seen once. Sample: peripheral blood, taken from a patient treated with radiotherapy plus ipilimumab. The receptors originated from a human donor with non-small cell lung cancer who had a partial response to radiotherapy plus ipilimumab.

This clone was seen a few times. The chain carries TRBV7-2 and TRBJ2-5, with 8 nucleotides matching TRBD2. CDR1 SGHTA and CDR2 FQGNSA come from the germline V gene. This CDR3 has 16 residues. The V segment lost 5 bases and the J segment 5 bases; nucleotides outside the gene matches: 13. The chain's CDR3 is CASSRGPGGPLETQYF. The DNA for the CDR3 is TGTGCCAGCAGCCGGGGGCCGGGAGGGCCGTTGGAGACCCAGTACTTC.

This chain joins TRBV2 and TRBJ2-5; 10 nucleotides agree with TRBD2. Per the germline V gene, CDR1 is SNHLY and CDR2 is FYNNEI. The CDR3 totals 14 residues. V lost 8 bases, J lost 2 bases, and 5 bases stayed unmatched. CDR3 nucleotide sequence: TGTGCCAGCGCAAGCGGGAGGGGTCAAGAGACCCAGTACTTC. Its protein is CASASGRGQETQYF. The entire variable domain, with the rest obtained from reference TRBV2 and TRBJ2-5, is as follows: EPEVTQTPSHQVTQMGQEVILRCVPISNHLYFYWYRQILGQKVEFLVSFYNNEISEKSEIFDDQFSVERPDGSNFTLKIRSTKLEDSAMYFCASASGRGQETQYFGPGTRLLVL.

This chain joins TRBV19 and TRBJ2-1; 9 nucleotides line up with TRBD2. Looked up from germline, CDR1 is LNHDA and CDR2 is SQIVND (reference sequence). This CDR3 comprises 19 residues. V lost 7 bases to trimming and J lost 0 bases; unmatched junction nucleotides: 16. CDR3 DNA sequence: TGTGCCAGTAAAGCGGGAGGAGGGGGTACTCCCAGCTCCTACAATGAGCAGTTCTTC. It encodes CASKAGGGGTPSSYNEQFF.

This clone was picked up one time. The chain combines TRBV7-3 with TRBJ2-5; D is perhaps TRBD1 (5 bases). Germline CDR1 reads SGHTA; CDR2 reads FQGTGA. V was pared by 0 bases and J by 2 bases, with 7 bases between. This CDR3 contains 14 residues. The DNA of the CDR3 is TGTGCCAGCAGCTTAACGGGGCAGCAAGAGACCCAGTACTTC. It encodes CASSLTGQQETQYF.

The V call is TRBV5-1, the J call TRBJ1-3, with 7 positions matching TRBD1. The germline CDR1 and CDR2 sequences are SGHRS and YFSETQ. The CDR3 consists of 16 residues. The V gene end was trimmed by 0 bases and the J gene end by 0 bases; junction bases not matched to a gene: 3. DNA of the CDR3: TGCGCCAGCAGCTTGGCAGGACAGGCCTCTGGAAACACCATATATTTT. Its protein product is CASSLAGQASGNTIYF.

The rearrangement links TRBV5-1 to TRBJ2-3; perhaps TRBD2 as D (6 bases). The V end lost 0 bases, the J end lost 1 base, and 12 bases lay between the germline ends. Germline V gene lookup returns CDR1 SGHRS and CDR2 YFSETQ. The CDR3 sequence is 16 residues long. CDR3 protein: CASSLDGRDGTDTQYF. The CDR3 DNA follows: TGCGCCAGCAGCTTGGATGGGCGGGACGGCACAGATACGCAGTATTTT.

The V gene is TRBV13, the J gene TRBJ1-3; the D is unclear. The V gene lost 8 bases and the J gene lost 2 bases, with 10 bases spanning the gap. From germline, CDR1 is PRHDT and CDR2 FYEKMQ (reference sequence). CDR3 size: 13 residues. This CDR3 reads CASSPGAGNTIYF. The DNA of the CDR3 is TGTGCCAGCTCCCCCGGGGCTGGAAACACCATATATTTT.

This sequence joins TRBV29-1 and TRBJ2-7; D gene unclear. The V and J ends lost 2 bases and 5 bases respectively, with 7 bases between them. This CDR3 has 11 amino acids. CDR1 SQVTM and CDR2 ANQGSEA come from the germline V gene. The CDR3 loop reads CSVERQDEQYF. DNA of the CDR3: TGCAGCGTTGAAAGGCAGGACGAGCAGTACTTC.

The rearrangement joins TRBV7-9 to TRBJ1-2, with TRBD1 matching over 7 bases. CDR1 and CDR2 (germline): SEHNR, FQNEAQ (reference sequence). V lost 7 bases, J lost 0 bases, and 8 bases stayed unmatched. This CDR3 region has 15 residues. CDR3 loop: CASTSFDRANYGYTF. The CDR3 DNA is TGTGCCAGCACCTCCTTTGACAGGGCTAACTATGGCTACACCTTC. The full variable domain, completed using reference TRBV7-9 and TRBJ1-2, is DTGVSQNPRHKITKRGQNVTFRCDPISEHNRLYWYRQTLGQGPEFLTYFQNEAQLEKSRLLSDRFSAERPKGSFSTLEIQRTEQGDSAMYLCASTSFDRANYGYTFGSGTRLTVV.

In DNA form, the CDR3 reads TGTGCCATCAGTTGGGACAGGGGGAATGAGCAGTTCTTC. Translation gives CAISWDRGNEQFF. The rearrangement uses TRBV10-3 and TRBJ2-1; 11 positions match TRBD1. Germline CDR1 ENHRY, CDR2 SYGVKD. The ends lost 5 bases at V and 7 bases at J; junction bases unmatched: 1. CDR3 length: 13 residues.

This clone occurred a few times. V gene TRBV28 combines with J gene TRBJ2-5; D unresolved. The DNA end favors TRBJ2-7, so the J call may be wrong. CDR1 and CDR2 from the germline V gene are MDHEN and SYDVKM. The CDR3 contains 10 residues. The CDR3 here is CASSFNEQYF. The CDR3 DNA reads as TGTGCCAGCAGTTTTAACGAGCAGTACTTC.

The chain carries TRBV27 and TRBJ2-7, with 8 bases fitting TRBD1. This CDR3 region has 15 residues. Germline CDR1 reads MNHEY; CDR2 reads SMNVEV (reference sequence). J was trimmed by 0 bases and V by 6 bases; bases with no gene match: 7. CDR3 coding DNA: TGTGCCAGCAGCGGACAGGGATATCCCTCCTACGAGCAGTACTTC. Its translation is CASSGQGYPSYEQYF.

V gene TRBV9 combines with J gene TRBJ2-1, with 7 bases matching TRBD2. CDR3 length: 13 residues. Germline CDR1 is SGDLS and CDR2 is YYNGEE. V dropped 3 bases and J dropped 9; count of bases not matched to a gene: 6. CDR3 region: CASSAGGTTEQFF. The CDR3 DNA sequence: TGTGCCAGCAGCGCCGGGGGGACCACTGAGCAGTTCTTC.

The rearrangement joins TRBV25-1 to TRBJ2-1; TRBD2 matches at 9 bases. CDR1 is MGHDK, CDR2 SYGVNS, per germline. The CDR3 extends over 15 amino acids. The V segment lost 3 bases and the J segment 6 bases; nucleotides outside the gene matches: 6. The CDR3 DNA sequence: TGTGCCAGCAGTGACGTAGCGGGAGTTGGCAATGAGCAGTTCTTC. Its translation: CASSDVAGVGNEQFF.

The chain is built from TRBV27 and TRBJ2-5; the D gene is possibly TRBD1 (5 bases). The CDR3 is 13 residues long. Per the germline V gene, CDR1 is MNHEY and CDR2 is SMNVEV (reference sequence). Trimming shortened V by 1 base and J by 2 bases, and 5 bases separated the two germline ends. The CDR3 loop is CASSLYRQETQYF. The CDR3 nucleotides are TGTGCCAGCAGTTTATACAGGCAAGAGACCCAGTACTTC.

For the CDR3, the DNA is TGTGCCAGCAGCTTAGTCCAGGGCCCCACAGATACGCAGTATTTT. It is translated as CASSLVQGPTDTQYF. V is TRBV7-2 and J is TRBJ2-3, with D maybe TRBD1 (5 bases). The V end lost 1 base, the J end lost 2 bases, and 10 bases lay between the germline ends. This CDR3 has 15 residues. Germline V gene sequence: CDR1 SGHTA, CDR2 FQGNSA.

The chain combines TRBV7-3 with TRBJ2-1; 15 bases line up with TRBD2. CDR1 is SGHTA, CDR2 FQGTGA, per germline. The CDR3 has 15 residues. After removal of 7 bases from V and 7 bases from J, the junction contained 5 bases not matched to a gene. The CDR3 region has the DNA TGTGCCAGCACCGCCGGGACTAGCGGGAGGAATGAGCAGTTCTTC. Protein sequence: CASTAGTSGRNEQFF.

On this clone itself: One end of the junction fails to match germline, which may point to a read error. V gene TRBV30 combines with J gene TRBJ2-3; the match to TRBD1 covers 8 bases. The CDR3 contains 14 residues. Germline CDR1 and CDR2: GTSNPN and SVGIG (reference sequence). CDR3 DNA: TGTGCCTGGAGTGCCGGGACAGGCGCGAGGTTTGGAGTATTT. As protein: CAWSAGTGARFGVF.

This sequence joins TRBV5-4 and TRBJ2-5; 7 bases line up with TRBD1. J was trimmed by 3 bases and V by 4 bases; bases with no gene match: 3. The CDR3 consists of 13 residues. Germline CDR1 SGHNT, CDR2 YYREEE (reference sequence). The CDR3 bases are TGTGCCAGCAGCAGGGACAGAGAAGAGACCCAGTACTTC. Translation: CASSRDREETQYF. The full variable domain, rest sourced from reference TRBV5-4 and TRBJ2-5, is ETGVTQSPTHLIKTRGQQVTLRCSSQSGHNTVSWYQQALGQGPQFIFQYYREEENGRGNFPPRFSGLQFPNYSSELNVNALELDDSALYLCASSRDREETQYFGPGTRLLVL.

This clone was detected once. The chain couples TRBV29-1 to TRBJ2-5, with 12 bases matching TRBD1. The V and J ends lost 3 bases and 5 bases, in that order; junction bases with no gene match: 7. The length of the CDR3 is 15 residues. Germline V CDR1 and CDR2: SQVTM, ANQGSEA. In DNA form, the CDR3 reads TGCAGCGTTGATCTCCGGGACAGGGGGCTGGAGACCCAGTACTTC. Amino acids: CSVDLRDRGLETQYF.